This T cell receptor beta chain was observed in a study of response to subunit inactivated influenza vaccine. TCRdb independently ran MiXCR on the RT-PCR reads; one entry per CDR3 protein. In the table there are about 160,000 distinct CDR3 sequences, approximately 11% of which are singletons. Notes on the study in general: Authors suggested each seasonal influenza vaccination recruits few new T cells.

Trimming cost V 5 bases and J 5 bases; bases outside gene matches: 11. The CDR3 has 15 amino acids. Germline CDR1 and CDR2: MGHDK and SYGVNS. Of note for this clonotype: No antigen is known for it.

The chain employs TRBV25-1 and TRBJ2-5; TRBD1 aligns across 7 bases. Sample: non-naive T cells sorted from PBMCs, taken more than 35 days after vaccination. This receptor was taken from a man between 50 and 59 years old who received an inactivated influenza vaccine. CDR3 protein: CASSRQGSRMETQYF. CDR3 in DNA: TGTGCCAGCAGTAGACAGGGAAGTCGTATGGAGACCCAGTACTTC.